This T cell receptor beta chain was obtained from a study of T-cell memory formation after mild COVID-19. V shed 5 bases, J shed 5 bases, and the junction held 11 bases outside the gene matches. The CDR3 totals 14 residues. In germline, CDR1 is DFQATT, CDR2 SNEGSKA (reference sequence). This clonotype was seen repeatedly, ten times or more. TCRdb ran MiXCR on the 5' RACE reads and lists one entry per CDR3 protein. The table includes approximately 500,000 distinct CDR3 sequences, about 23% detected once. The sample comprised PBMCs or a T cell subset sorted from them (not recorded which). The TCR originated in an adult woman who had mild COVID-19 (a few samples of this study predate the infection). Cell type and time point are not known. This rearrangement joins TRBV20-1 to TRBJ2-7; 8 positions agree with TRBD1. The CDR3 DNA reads TGCAGTGCTCAGACAGGGGCCGCCGACCACGAGCAGTACTTC. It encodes CSAQTGAADHEQYF.